The source of this T cell receptor (beta chain) is a study of blood T cell repertoires in COVID-19 (dated by TCRdb to 2020 to 2022). With regard to the full study: Collaborator samples came from the United States, Italy and Spain and covered acute and convalescent phases of COVID-19. The prospective study material was composed of cDNA or gDNA derived from T cells, B-cell-depleted T cells, or PBMCs. Subjects who had been exposed to COVID-19, were actively infected with it, or had recovered from it provided the deeply sampled blood TCRbeta repertoires that made up the dataset. A freely available public database, intended as a resource for researchers studying the immune response to SARS-CoV-2, is where the repertoires were released. Samples came from the ongoing ImmuneRACE study (first 160 participants) plus 1,254 subjects from 6 global collaborators. A de-identified subject ID, COVID-19 status, age in years and sex were almost always included in the sample metadata. HLA class I and class II types, where available, came from metadata supplied by the sample provider rather than from assay-based typing.

Whole blood was collected in K2EDTA tubes by collaborating institutions according to the institutions' own protocols. For TCRbeta analysis, collaborators shipped samples in one of three forms: frozen whole blood, isolated PBMCs, or DNA extracted from either of those sample types. According to the germline V gene, CDR1 reads SGHVS and CDR2 reads FQNEAQ. Including the terminal cysteine and phenylalanine, the CDR3 comprises 16 residues. Only CDR3 DNA remains: 48 bases, in frame from the first base. V gives up 5 bases and J gives up 0 bases, and the segment between their germline ends measures 14 bases. About this clone: This clone's antigen is unknown. The input lacks base qualities; no much larger clone sits a single base away.

The immunoSEQ Assay, a bias-controlled multiplex PCR, was used to amplify TCRbeta CDR3 regions from genomic DNA. The paper's data handling went like this. The number of nucleated cells in each sample was estimated from the amplification of reference gene primers within the assay. Sequence reads were collapsed and filtered to measure the absolute abundance of every unique TCRbeta CDR3 rearrangement. For each sample, productive Simpson clonality was calculated by taking the square root of Simpson's diversity index across productive rearrangements. TCRdb retrieved this table from immuneACCESS and kept in-frame rearrangements only. Not all clones are present; in checked studies, unresolved V genes account for under half, and no reason is known for the remainder. V and J calls and clone size are copied from that table; D and trimming were computed from the DNA. The sample yields over 300,000 clones; nearly 90% were counted once. About 7% of the sample is taken by the ten largest.

The paper's findings and limits, for the study overall: How much clinical and demographic metadata was included differed by source and by participant, and the metadata was provided uncurated.

This receptor was taken from a man aged 18 to 35 with active or convalescent COVID-19. Source material: peripheral blood. The rearrangement combines TRBV7-8 with TRBJ1-3, with TRBD1 perhaps the D gene, on 5 matching bases. In nucleotides, the sequence is TGTGCCAGCAGCCGGGGCCAGCCAGCCTCTGGAAACACCATATATTTT. Protein translation: CASSRGQPASGNTIYF.